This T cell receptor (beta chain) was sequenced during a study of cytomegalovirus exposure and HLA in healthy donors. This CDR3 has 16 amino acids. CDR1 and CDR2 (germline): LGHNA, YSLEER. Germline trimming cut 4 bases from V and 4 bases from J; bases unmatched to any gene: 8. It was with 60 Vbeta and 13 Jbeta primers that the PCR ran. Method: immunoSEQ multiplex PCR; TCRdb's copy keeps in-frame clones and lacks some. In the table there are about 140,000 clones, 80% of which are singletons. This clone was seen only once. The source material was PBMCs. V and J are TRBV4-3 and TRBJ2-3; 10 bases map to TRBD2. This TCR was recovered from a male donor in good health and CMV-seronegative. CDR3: CASSLPSGGNADTQYF. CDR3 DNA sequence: TGCGCCAGCAGCCTTCCTAGCGGGGGTAACGCAGATACGCAGTATTTT.